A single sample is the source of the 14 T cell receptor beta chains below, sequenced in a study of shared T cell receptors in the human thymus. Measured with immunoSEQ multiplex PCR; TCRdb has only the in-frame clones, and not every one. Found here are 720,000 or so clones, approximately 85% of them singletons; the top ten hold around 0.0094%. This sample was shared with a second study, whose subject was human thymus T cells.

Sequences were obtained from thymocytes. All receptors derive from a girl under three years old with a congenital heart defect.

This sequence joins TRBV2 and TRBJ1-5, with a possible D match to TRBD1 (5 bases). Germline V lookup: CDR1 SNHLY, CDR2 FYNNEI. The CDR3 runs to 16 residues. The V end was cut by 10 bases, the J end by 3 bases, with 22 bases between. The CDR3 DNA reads TGTGCCACACGCCATTCCAAGGACGGACACAATCAGCCCCAGCATTTT. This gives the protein CATRHSKDGHNQPQHF. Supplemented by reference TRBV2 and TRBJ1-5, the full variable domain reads EPEVTQTPSHQVTQMGQEVILRCVPISNHLYFYWYRQILGQKVEFLVSFYNNEISEKSEIFDDQFSVERPDGSNFTLKIRSTKLEDSAMYFCATRHSKDGHNQPQHFGDGTRLSIL.

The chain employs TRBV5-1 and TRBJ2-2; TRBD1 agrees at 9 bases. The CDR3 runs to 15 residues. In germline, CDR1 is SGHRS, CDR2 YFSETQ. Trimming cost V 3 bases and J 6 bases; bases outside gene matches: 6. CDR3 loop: CASSYDRGFAGELFF. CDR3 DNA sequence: TGCGCCAGCAGCTACGACAGGGGGTTCGCCGGGGAGCTGTTTTTT. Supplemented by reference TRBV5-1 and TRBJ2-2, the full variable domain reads KAGVTQTPRYLIKTRGQQVTLSCSPISGHRSVSWYQQTPGQGLQFLFEYFSETQRNKGNFPGRFSGRQFSNSRSEMNVSTLELGDSALYLCASSYDRGFAGELFFGEGSRLTVL.

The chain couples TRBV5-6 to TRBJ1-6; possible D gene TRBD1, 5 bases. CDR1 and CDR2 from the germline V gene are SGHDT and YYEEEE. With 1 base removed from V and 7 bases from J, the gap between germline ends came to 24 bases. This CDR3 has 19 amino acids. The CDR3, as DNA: TGTGCCAGCAGCTTGTCGGGGGACGGGGCCACGGACTTCAATTCACCCCTCCACTTT. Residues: CASSLSGDGATDFNSPLHF.

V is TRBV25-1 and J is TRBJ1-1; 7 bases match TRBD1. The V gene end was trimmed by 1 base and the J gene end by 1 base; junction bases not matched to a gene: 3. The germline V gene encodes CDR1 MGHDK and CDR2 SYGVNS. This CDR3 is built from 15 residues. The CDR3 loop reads CASSESGTENTEAFF. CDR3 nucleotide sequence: TGTGCCAGCAGTGAATCGGGGACAGAGAACACTGAAGCTTTCTTT.

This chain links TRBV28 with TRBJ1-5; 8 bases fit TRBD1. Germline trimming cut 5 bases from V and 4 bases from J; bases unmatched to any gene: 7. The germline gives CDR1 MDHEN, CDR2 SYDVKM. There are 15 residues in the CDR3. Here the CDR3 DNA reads TGTGCCAGCAGTCGCCGCACAGGGGGGAATCAGCCCCAGCATTTT. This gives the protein CASSRRTGGNQPQHF.

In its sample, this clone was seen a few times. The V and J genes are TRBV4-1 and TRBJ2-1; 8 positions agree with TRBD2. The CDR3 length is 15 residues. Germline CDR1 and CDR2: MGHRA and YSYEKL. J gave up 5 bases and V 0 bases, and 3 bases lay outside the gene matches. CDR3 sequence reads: CASSQDTGGDNEQFF. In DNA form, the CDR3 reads TGCGCCAGCAGCCAAGACACGGGGGGGGACAATGAGCAGTTCTTC.

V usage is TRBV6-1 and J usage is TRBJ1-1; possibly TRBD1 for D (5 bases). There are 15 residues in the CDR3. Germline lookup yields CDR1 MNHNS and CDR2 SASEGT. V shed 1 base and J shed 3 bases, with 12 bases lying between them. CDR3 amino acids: CASSEGPGGDTEAFF. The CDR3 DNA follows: TGTGCCAGCAGTGAAGGGCCCGGGGGGGACACTGAAGCTTTCTTT.

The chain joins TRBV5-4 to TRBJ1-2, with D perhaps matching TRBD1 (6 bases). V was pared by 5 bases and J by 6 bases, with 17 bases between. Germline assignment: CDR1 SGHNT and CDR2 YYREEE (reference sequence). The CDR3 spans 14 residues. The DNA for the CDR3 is TGTGCCAGCAGACACTCGACAGGTCCAGATGGCTACACCTTC. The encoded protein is CASRHSTGPDGYTF.

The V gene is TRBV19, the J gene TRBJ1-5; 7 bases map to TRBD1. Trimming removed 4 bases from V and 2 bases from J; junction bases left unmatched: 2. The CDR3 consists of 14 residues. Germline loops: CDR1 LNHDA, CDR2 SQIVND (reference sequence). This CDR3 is CASSKGAGNQPQHF. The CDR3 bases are TGTGCCAGTAGTAAGGGGGCAGGCAATCAGCCCCAGCATTTT.

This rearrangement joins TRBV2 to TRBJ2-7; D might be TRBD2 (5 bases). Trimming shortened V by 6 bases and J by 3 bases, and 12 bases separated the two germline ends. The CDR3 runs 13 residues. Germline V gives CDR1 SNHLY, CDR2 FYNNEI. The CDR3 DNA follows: TGTGCCAGCAGGACGGGAACCAACTACGAGCAGTACTTC. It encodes CASRTGTNYEQYF.

CDR3 loop: CASSPGEGQANYGYTF. The DNA for the CDR3 is TGCGCCAGCAGCCCGGGCGAAGGACAGGCTAACTATGGCTACACCTTC. The chain has TRBV5-1 and TRBJ1-2, with 7 bases lining up with TRBD1. CDR1 is SGHRS, CDR2 YFSETQ, per germline. The CDR3 length is 16 residues. V gave up 4 bases and J gave up 0 bases; unmatched junction bases: 9.

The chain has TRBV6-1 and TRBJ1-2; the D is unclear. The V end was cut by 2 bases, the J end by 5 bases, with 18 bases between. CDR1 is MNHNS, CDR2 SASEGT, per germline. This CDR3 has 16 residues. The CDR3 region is CASSEFWVKRPYGYTF. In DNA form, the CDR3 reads TGTGCCAGCAGTGAATTTTGGGTGAAGAGGCCTTATGGCTACACCTTC.

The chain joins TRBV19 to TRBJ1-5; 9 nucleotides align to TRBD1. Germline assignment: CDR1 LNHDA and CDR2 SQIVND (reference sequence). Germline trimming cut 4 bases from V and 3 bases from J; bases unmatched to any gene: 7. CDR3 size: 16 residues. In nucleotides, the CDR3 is TGTGCCAGTAGTACCGGGACAGGGCTTCTCAATCAGCCCCAGCATTTT. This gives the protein CASSTGTGLLNQPQHF.

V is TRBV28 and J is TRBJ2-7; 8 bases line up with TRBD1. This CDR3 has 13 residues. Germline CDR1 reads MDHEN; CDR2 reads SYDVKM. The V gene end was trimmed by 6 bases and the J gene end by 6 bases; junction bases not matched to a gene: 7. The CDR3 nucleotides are TGTGCCAGCAGCCTCGACAGGGGAGGCGAGCAGTACTTC. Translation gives CASSLDRGGEQYF.